The sequence of this TCR beta chain was determined in a study of beta chain features in type 1 diabetes. Study results and caveats: Any role of HLA type in TCRB rearrangement remained unresolved here.

On this clone: The target antigen is unknown.

Expressed TCRB transcripts got sequenced, as all isolated RNA was reverse transcribed. Read counts averaged around 3.6 million for samples of naive, central memory and regulatory T cells. Assay used: immunoSEQ multiplex PCR; TCRdb lists only in-frame clones, some missing. The sample carries 150,000 to 200,000 clones, roughly 9.1% recorded once. The CDR3 is 14 amino acids. Between the trimmed V and J ends, which lost 4 bases and 4 bases, there was a span of 13 bases. From germline, CDR1 is LGHNA and CDR2 YNFKEQ. The sample comprised central memory CD4+ T cells from blood. The chain employs TRBV4-2 and TRBJ1-2; TRBD1 is a possible D gene (6 bases). The TCR was taken from a woman aged 18-29 years in good health. The CDR3 loop reads CASSPLEDSYGYTF. CDR3 DNA: TGTGCCAGCAGCCCCCTAGAGGACAGCTATGGCTACACCTTC.